This T cell receptor (beta chain) was profiled in a study of blood T cell repertoires in COVID-19. The table came from immunoSEQ multiplex PCR; TCRdb's copy has only in-frame clones and leaves some out. Of 250,000 to 300,000 clones listed, 81% were seen once; the top ten hold 2.5% to 3%. The germline V and J ends were trimmed by 8 bases and 10 bases, with 18 bases remaining between them. CDR1 and CDR2 (germline): LNHDA, SQIVND (reference sequence). The CDR3 sequence is 14 residues long. Sequenced material: peripheral blood. The rearrangement joins TRBV19 to TRBJ1-6, with D possibly being TRBD1 (6 bases). This receptor was identified in a woman aged 55 to 70 with active or convalescent COVID-19. The CDR3 region has the DNA TGTGCCAGTCAACAACAGGGCGAGGGCTCACCCCTCCACTTT. Translating it yields CASQQQGEGSPLHF.